The 2 T cell receptor beta chains listed next were all sequenced from one sample in a study of OX40 agonist ivuxolimab in advanced cancers. Generated by immunoSEQ multiplex PCR, the TCRdb table keeps only in-frame clones and is missing some. The sample yields 55,000 to 80,000 clones, around 84% seen once. The sequenced sample was CD4+ or CD8+ T cells sorted from blood, obtained in a trial of the OX40 agonist ivuxolimab. These receptors originate from an adult with an advanced solid tumor such as melanoma, head and neck, liver or kidney cancer.

This clone showed up just once. The V call is TRBV10-3, the J call TRBJ1-1; D is ambiguous. Germline V gene sequence: CDR1 ENHRY, CDR2 SYGVKD. The CDR3 spans 13 residues. Trimming removed 4 bases from V and 0 bases from J, with 6 bases in between. CDR3 protein: CAISGDLNTEAFF. CDR3 bases: TGTGCCATCAGTGGCGACTTGAACACTGAAGCTTTCTTT.

DNA of the CDR3: TGTGCCAGCAGCGTAGAGGGGCTCTACGAGCAGTACTTC. Translation gives CASSVEGLYEQYF. The chain couples TRBV9 to TRBJ2-7; a weak D match, TRBD1 (5 bases). Germline loops: CDR1 SGDLS, CDR2 YYNGEE. The CDR3 length is 13 residues. V was shortened by 0 bases and J by 3 bases, with 7 bases between the two germline ends.